This record concerns one T cell receptor (beta chain) sequence. The antigen is unknown. Some clones are missing from TCRdb's copy, which holds only in-frame ones; the method was immunoSEQ multiplex PCR. The sample records tens of thousands of clones, over 60% being singletons. The sample comes from a study of CD4 T cells in relation to SARS-CoV-2 and coronaviruses. Whole-study context: After nine to eleven days of antigen culture, PBMC TCR beta CDR3s were sequenced.

Sorted naive or memory CD4+ cells met CEF peptides for around ten days. The CDR3 runs to 13 residues. V dropped 5 bases and J dropped 4 bases, with 12 bases sitting between them. The chain is built from TRBV12-3 or TRBV12-4 and TRBJ2-7, with a tentative D call TRBD1 (5 bases). The TCR sequence derives from an adult with COVID-19. Sequencing used memory CD4+ T cells from PBMCs, cultured in vitro. The CDR3 DNA sequence: TGTGCCAGCAGTACCTCCAGGGCTTACGAGCAGTACTTC. Amino acid sequence: CASSTSRAYEQYF.